This TCR beta chain was obtained from a study of blood T cell repertoires in COVID-19. Overall study context: Samples representing acute and convalescent COVID-19 were sourced from the United States, Italy and Spain. Sources were T cells, B-cell-depleted T cells, or PBMCs; the material itself was cDNA or gDNA.

Per the original data handling: How many nucleated cells were present was estimated from reference gene primer amplification. The data were produced by immunoSEQ multiplex PCR, yet TCRdb's version contains in-frame clones alone and is incomplete. V, J and clone size are taken as reported in that table, and D and trimming were inferred from the DNA itself. The sample lists roughly 160,000 clones; about 85% were seen once. This CDR3 is built from 14 residues. The V end lost 2 bases, the J end lost 4 bases, and 12 bases lay between the germline ends. The germline gives CDR1 SGHTA, CDR2 FQGTGA. This chain links TRBV7-3 with TRBJ2-7, with D possibly being TRBD2 (7 bases). This clonotype originated in a man aged 18 to 29 with acute or convalescent COVID-19. The sequenced sample consisted of peripheral blood. CDR3 amino acids: CASSLGGAGYEQYF. For the CDR3, the DNA is TGTGCCAGCAGCTTAGGGGGGGCAGGATACGAGCAGTACTTC.